This TCR beta chain was captured in a study of blood T cells in healthy people across ages. Drawn from each donor were roughly 10 milliliters of peripheral blood. A J-beta primer mix and a sample-barcoded 5' primer were used in a second PCR of about 7 to 12 cycles. A template-switch adaptor that had 12 random nucleotides put a tag on each cDNA molecule. MiXCR, run by TCRdb on the 5' RACE reads, gives a single entry per CDR3 protein. The data show about 1,500,000 distinct CDR3 sequences, with 42% seen just once and less than 8% held by the top ten. Study-wide points: Naive CD4+ cells and diversity were both higher in long-lived donors than in aged donors. While age rose, TCR beta diversity per million T cells dropped in a roughly linear way.

This clonotype came up a few times. Its antigen is unknown. Trimming took off 5 bases at V and 5 bases at J, with 18 bases between the two ends. There are 15 residues in the CDR3. Germline CDR1 and CDR2: ENHRY and SYGVKD. The sample consisted of blood. This TCR derives from a woman aged 18-29 years in good health. This sequence joins TRBV10-3 and TRBJ2-5; possibly TRBD1 or TRBD2 for D (6 bases each). The CDR3 bases are TGTGCCATCAGTTTTAACGTCCAAGGGGGGGAGACCCAGTACTTC. It specifies CAISFNVQGGETQYF.